This T cell receptor (beta chain) was sequenced in a study of control samples from healthy donors and cancer patients. The repertoire was sequenced with immunoSEQ multiplex PCR; TCRdb's copy has only in-frame clones and lacks some. The sample has 150,000 to 200,000 clones; approximately 86% are singletons. V lost 6 bases to trimming and J lost 6 bases, with 20 bases between them. The germline CDR1 and CDR2 sequences are SGHDT and YYEEEE. This CDR3 spans 15 amino acids. The clonotype was recovered from a woman in her 30s in good health. Sequenced input: blood. J is TRBJ2-3 and V is TRBV5-6, with D possibly matching TRBD1 (8 bases). In DNA, the CDR3 is TGTGCCAGCACCGTCACAGGGGGGGGGCAGGATACGCAGTATTTT. It specifies CASTVTGGGQDTQYF.